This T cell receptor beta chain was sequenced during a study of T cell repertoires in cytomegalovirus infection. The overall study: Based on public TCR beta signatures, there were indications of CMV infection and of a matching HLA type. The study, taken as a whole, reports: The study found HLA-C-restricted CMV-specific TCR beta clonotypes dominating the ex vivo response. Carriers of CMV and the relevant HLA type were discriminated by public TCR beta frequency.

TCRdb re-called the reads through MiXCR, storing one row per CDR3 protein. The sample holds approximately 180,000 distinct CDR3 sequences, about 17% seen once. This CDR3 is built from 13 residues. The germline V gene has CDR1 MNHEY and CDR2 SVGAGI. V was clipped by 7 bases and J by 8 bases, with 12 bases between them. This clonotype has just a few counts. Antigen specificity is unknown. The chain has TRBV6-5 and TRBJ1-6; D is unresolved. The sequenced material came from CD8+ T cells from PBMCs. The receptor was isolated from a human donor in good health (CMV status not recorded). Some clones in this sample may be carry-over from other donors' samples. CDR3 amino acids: CASTTLGYSPLHF. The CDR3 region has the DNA TGTGCCAGCACAACCCTGGGGTATTCACCCCTCCACTTT.